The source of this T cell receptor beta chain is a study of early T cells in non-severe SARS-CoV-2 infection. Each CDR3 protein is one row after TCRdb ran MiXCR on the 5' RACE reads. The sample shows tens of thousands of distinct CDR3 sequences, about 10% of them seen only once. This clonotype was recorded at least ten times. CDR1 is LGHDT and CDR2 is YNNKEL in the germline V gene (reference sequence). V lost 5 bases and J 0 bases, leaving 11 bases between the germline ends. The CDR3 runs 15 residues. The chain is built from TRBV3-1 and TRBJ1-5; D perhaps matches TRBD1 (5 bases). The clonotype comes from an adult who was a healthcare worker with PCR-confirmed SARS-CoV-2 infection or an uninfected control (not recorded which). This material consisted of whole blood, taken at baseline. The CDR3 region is CASSGDGYSNQPQHF. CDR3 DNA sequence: TGTGCCAGCAGCGGGGACGGATATAGCAATCAGCCCCAGCATTTT. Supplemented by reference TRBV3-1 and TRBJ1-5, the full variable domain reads DTAVSQTPKYLVTQMGNDKSIKCEQNLGHDTMYWYKQDSKKFLKIMFSYNNKELIINETVPNRFSPKSPDKAHLNLHINSLELGDSAVYFCASSGDGYSNQPQHFGDGTRLSIL.